The 23 T cell receptor beta chains reported below all come from one sample, sequenced in a study of persistence of HIV-infected CD4 T cells. The stimulus was an HIV-1 Gag 15-mer peptide pool, 0.8 to 1 ug/peptide/mL. Responding CD4+ T cells were sorted by upregulation of both CD40 ligand and CD69. Which antigens these TCRs recognize remains unknown. This was the immunoSEQ version 4 assay in survey mode. Produced via immunoSEQ multiplex PCR; TCRdb's table is partial and in-frame only. The sample has tens of thousands of clones; around 74% are singletons. Sequences were derived from CD4+ T cells sorted from PBMCs after approximately 19-hour stimulation, sampled from a patient who received antiretroviral therapy. These receptors were obtained from an adult man with HIV who was CMV-seropositive.

This clone was counted a few times. The chain recombines TRBV10-3 with TRBJ2-1, with TRBD1 as a possible D gene (6 bases). The CDR3 runs to 13 residues. The germline CDR1 and CDR2 sequences are ENHRY and SYGVKD. V was shortened by 4 bases and J by 5 bases, with 9 bases between the two germline ends. The CDR3: CAISARGDNEQFF. CDR3 nucleotide sequence: TGTGCCATCAGTGCCAGGGGAGACAATGAGCAGTTCTTC.

This clone turned up a few times. The V call is TRBV7-2, the J call TRBJ2-7; D might be TRBD2 (6 bases). Trimming stripped 3 bases from V and 3 bases from J, with 9 bases between. Per germline, CDR1 SGHTA and CDR2 FQGNSA. This CDR3 spans 13 amino acids. In DNA, the CDR3 is TGTGCCAGCAGCTTCGGGGAGGTCTACGAGCAGTACTTC. It is translated as CASSFGEVYEQYF.

The rearrangement joins TRBV12-5 to TRBJ1-1; D not certain. Trimming removed 4 bases at V and 3 bases at J, with 9 bases between. The germline V gene encodes CDR1 LGHNT and CDR2 FRNRAP. The CDR3 extends over 13 amino acids. This CDR3 reads CASGYVEDTEAFF. The CDR3, as DNA: TGTGCTAGTGGTTACGTGGAGGACACTGAAGCTTTCTTT.

The chain links TRBV9 to TRBJ1-2; TRBD1 agrees at 9 bases. Germline V CDR1 and CDR2: SGDLS, YYNGEE. The CDR3 is 15 amino acids. V lost 2 bases to trimming and J lost 4 bases; unmatched junction nucleotides: 6. The CDR3 sequence: CASSVGQGTPYGYTF. CDR3 bases: TGTGCCAGCAGCGTTGGACAGGGGACCCCCTATGGCTACACCTTC.

A single count supports this clone. This chain connects TRBV5-5 to TRBJ2-1; 10 nucleotides align to TRBD1. The length of the CDR3 is 16 residues. J gave up 0 bases and V 3 bases, and 3 bases lay outside the gene matches. The germline V gene has CDR1 SGHKS and CDR2 YYEKEE (reference sequence). In DNA, the CDR3 is TGTGCCAGCAGCTCGACAGGGGGCTACTCCTACAATGAGCAGTTCTTC. This encodes CASSSTGGYSYNEQFF.

The chain is built from TRBV9 and TRBJ1-1; D may be TRBD1 (5 bases). Trimming left V 6 bases short and J 7 bases short, with 19 bases between. The CDR3 consists of 14 residues. CDR1 and CDR2 from the germline V gene are SGDLS and YYNGEE. The CDR3: CASTLGPLIDEAFF. The CDR3 DNA reads TGTGCCAGCACCCTGGGACCGCTAATAGATGAAGCTTTCTTT.

The J gene is TRBJ1-2, the V gene TRBV28, with a tentative D call TRBD1 (6 bases). In germline, CDR1 is MDHEN, CDR2 SYDVKM. The CDR3 sequence is 14 residues long. V was cut by 6 bases and J by 5 bases, with 16 bases left in between. CDR3 sequence reads: CASSPTGLFYGYTF. In DNA form, the CDR3 reads TGTGCCAGCAGCCCTACAGGGTTGTTTTATGGCTACACCTTC.

The chain couples TRBV6-1 to TRBJ2-7, with D perhaps TRBD1 or TRBD2 (6 bases each). CDR3 length equals 16 residues. Per germline, CDR1 MNHNS and CDR2 SASEGT. Between the trimmed V and J ends, which lost 1 base and 3 bases, there was a span of 16 bases. CDR3 amino acids: CASSEGGARSLYEQYF. CDR3 nucleotides: TGTGCCAGCAGTGAAGGGGGGGCTAGATCCCTCTACGAGCAGTACTTC.

The V gene is TRBV11-3, the J gene TRBJ2-4; 7 bases align to TRBD1. Per the germline V gene, CDR1 is SGHNT and CDR2 is YENEEA. V gave up 3 bases and J gave up 5 bases; unmatched junction bases: 10. The CDR3 extends over 16 amino acids. The CDR3 DNA sequence: TGTGCCAGCAGCTTTTCAGGGGACAGATATCAAAACATTCAGTACTTC. Its translation: CASSFSGDRYQNIQYF.

The genes are TRBV7-6 and TRBJ2-2, with 13 bases fitting TRBD2. CDR3 length: 15 residues. After removal of 2 bases from V and 6 bases from J, the junction contained 0 bases not matched to a gene. In germline, CDR1 is SGHVS, CDR2 FNYEAQ. In DNA, the CDR3 is TGTGCCAGCAGCTTAACTAGCGGGGGGGCCGGGGAGCTGTTTTTT. This translates into CASSLTSGGAGELFF.

This clone was seen only a few times. The chain uses TRBV12-3 or TRBV12-4 and TRBJ1-1; 8 bases line up with TRBD1. The CDR3 is made up of 13 amino acids. Losses at the gene ends were 6 bases for V and 7 bases for J; bases not matched to a gene: 7. DNA of the CDR3: TGTGCCAGCAGCCTGGACAGGGCCATTGAAGCTTTCTTT. Encoded protein: CASSLDRAIEAFF.

The chain is built from TRBV19 and TRBJ1-2, with no clear D. Trimming stripped 8 bases from V and 3 bases from J, with 16 bases between. Germline CDR1 and CDR2: LNHDA and SQIVND (reference sequence). This CDR3 spans 14 amino acids. The CDR3 bases are TGTGCCAGTGTTAAGGGAGATAAGGACTATGGCTACACCTTC. This translates into CASVKGDKDYGYTF.

V is TRBV5-1 and J is TRBJ1-1; 7 positions agree with TRBD1. Per germline, CDR1 SGHRS and CDR2 YFSETQ. This CDR3 comprises 17 residues. V was clipped by 0 bases and J by 4 bases; unmatched bases: 12. CDR3 sequence reads: CASSLGGKTGVSTEAFF. The CDR3, as DNA: TGCGCCAGCAGCTTGGGGGGGAAAACAGGGGTCTCCACTGAAGCTTTCTTT.

This chain connects TRBV7-2 to TRBJ2-3; 9 bases align to TRBD2. V gave up 5 bases and J gave up 4 bases; unmatched junction bases: 16. Germline V gene sequence: CDR1 SGHTA, CDR2 FQGNSA. CDR3 length: 18 amino acids. The CDR3 spells CASSPHFVAGGPADTQYF. CDR3 DNA: TGTGCCAGCAGCCCCCACTTCGTGGCGGGGGGGCCAGCAGATACGCAGTATTTT.

This clone was detected once. The chain recombines TRBV5-1 with TRBJ2-3; D is unresolved. The CDR3 has 12 amino acids. The V end was cut by 1 base, the J end by 4 bases, with 4 bases between. The germline V gene encodes CDR1 SGHRS and CDR2 YFSETQ. This CDR3 reads CASSLLADTQYF. The CDR3 DNA reads as TGCGCCAGCAGCTTGTTGGCAGATACGCAGTATTTT.

By share of the sample, this clone is medium-sized (0.01 to 0.1%). The chain employs TRBV19 and TRBJ1-5; D uncertain. The germline V and J ends were trimmed by 7 bases and 5 bases, with 9 bases remaining between them. Germline V gene data show CDR1 as LNHDA and CDR2 as SQIVND (reference sequence). There are 12 residues in the CDR3. This CDR3 reads CASTQADQPQHF. The CDR3 region has the DNA TGTGCCAGTACCCAGGCTGATCAGCCCCAGCATTTT.

This clone has a handful of counts. This chain links TRBV28 with TRBJ2-7; no firm D call. This CDR3 region has 15 residues. The germline gives CDR1 MDHEN, CDR2 SYDVKM. V lost 5 bases and J lost 1, with 15 bases in between. CDR3 bases: TGTGCCAGCAGTAGGAACGAGCCCCCGTCCTACGAGCAGTACTTC. Amino acids: CASSRNEPPSYEQYF.

The V gene is TRBV5-1, the J gene TRBJ2-4; the D gene could be TRBD1 or TRBD2 (6 bases each). Germline CDR1 reads SGHRS; CDR2 reads YFSETQ. Trimming stripped 3 bases from V and 6 bases from J, with 16 bases between. The CDR3 loop spans 15 amino acids. In DNA, the CDR3 is TGCGCCAGCAGCTCACCACAGGGAGGAGGAAACATTCAGTACTTC. Protein sequence: CASSSPQGGGNIQYF.

The rearrangement joins TRBV7-9 to TRBJ2-1; TRBD2 aligns across 9 bases. Germline V lookup: CDR1 SEHNR, CDR2 FQNEAQ (reference sequence). The CDR3 extends over 15 amino acids. V lost 5 bases to trimming and J lost 5 bases; unmatched junction nucleotides: 7. The DNA of the CDR3 is TGTGCCAGCAGCCCCAAGGCTAGCGGGAACAATGAGCAGTTCTTC. Protein: CASSPKASGNNEQFF.

The gene calls are TRBV2 and TRBJ1-5; TRBD1 matches at 7 bases. J was trimmed by 5 bases and V by 7 bases; bases with no gene match: 11. Germline CDR1 and CDR2: SNHLY and FYNNEI. The CDR3 extends over 15 amino acids. The CDR3 spells CASNQNRGLDQPQHF. CDR3 nucleotide sequence: TGTGCCAGCAATCAAAACAGGGGACTGGATCAGCCCCAGCATTTT.

The chain employs TRBV12-3 or TRBV12-4 and TRBJ2-2, with D unclear. V lost 6 bases to trimming and J lost 6 bases, with 5 bases between them. This CDR3 contains 11 residues. CDR3 coding DNA: TGTGCCAGCAGCGAGGCCGGGGAGCTGTTTTTT. It encodes CASSEAGELFF.

This rearrangement joins TRBV5-6 to TRBJ1-2; 7 bases are a match to TRBD1. The CDR3 has 14 residues. CDR1 and CDR2 (germline): SGHDT, YYEEEE. Trimming at V came to 4 bases and at J to 1 base, leaving 4 bases not matched to a gene. CDR3 nucleotides: TGTGCCAGCAGCAGACAGGGATATAACTATGGCTACACCTTC. Its protein is CASSRQGYNYGYTF.

The chain is built from TRBV14 and TRBJ2-2, with D tentatively TRBD1 (6 bases). The V and J ends lost 1 base and 3 bases respectively, with 9 bases between them. From germline, CDR1 is SGHDN and CDR2 FVKESK. The CDR3 sequence is 15 residues long. CDR3 in amino acids: CASSQVRGDTGELFF. The CDR3 region has the DNA TGTGCCAGCAGCCAAGTCAGGGGTGACACCGGGGAGCTGTTTTTT.